The 32 T cell receptor beta chains in this list originate from one sample, sequenced in a study of PD-1 blockade in mismatch repair-deficient tumors. Sequenced by immunoSEQ multiplex PCR; TCRdb stores in-frame clones only, minus some. The sample lists some 100,000 clones, roughly four fifths seen once, with roughly 6.3% in the top ten. The material was peripheral blood, obtained approximately 35 weeks after starting pembrolizumab. These receptor sequences come from an adult with mismatch repair-deficient cancer.

The chain is built from TRBV15 and TRBJ1-2; the D is unclear. CDR3 length: 15 amino acids. V lost 0 bases, J lost 4 bases, and 12 bases lay in between. Per germline, CDR1 LNHNV and CDR2 YYDKDF (reference sequence). The CDR3 DNA sequence: TGTGCCACCAGCAGAGACCCCCAATTTGCCTATGGCTACACCTTC. It specifies CATSRDPQFAYGYTF. The entire variable domain, with the rest obtained from reference TRBV15 and TRBJ1-2, is as follows: DAMVIQNPRYQVTQFGKPVTLSCSQTLNHNVMYWYQQKSSQAPKLLFHYYDKDFNNEADTPDNFQSRRPNTSFCFLDIRSPGLGDTAMYLCATSRDPQFAYGYTFGSGTRLTVV.

This clone came up once. CDR3 sequence (DNA): TGCGCCAGCAGCTGGGAAACCGGGACGGCTTATGGCTACACCTTC. This sequence encodes CASSWETGTAYGYTF. The chain recombines TRBV5-1 with TRBJ1-2, with D possibly TRBD1 on 5 matching bases. Trimming removed 3 bases from V and 5 bases from J, with 17 bases in between. This CDR3 is built from 15 residues. Germline CDR1 and CDR2: SGHRS and YFSETQ.

The chain links TRBV18 to TRBJ2-2; 12 bases map to TRBD2. Per the germline V gene, CDR1 is KGHSH and CDR2 is LQKENI. After removal of 0 bases from V and 0 bases from J, the junction contained 5 bases not matched to a gene. The CDR3 is 19 residues long. CDR3 in DNA: TGTGCCAGCTCACCACCGGTTGGACTAGCGGGACCGAACACCGGGGAGCTGTTTTTT. It encodes CASSPPVGLAGPNTGELFF.

This clone was seen once. The chain uses TRBV4-1 and TRBJ2-1, with D possibly being TRBD2 (5 bases). The CDR3 has 17 amino acids. Between the trimmed V and J ends, which lost 1 base and 6 bases, there was a span of 19 bases. Looked up from germline, CDR1 is MGHRA and CDR2 is YSYEKL. The CDR3: CASSQAPSPPGSNEQFF. For the CDR3, the DNA is TGCGCCAGCAGCCAAGCCCCTTCCCCACCGGGGTCCAATGAGCAGTTCTTC.

The gene calls are TRBV7-9 and TRBJ1-1; the D is unclear. Germline V gene lookup returns CDR1 SEHNR and CDR2 FQNEAQ (reference sequence). CDR3 length equals 12 residues. The V end was cut by 5 bases, the J end by 3 bases, with 7 bases between. CDR3 in amino acids: CASSPQYTEAFF. The CDR3 DNA is TGTGCCAGCAGCCCACAGTACACTGAAGCTTTCTTT.

This clone came up a few times. The chain is built from TRBV29-1 and TRBJ2-7; D tentatively reads TRBD1 or TRBD2 (5 bases each). With 7 bases removed from V and 3 bases from J, the gap between germline ends came to 10 bases. From germline, CDR1 is SQVTM and CDR2 ANQGSEA. The CDR3 consists of 11 residues. The CDR3 is CSARDGYEQYF. CDR3 bases: TGCAGCGCTCGGGACGGCTACGAGCAGTACTTC.

J is TRBJ2-1 and V is TRBV4-2; no firm D call. Trimming shortened V by 0 bases and J by 12 bases, and 15 bases separated the two germline ends. The CDR3 is made up of 14 amino acids. From germline, CDR1 is LGHNA and CDR2 YNFKEQ. CDR3 bases: TGTGCCAGCAGCCAAGATTTTTCCACCCCCCGGCAGTTCTTC. This sequence encodes CASSQDFSTPRQFF.

This chain joins TRBV5-1 and TRBJ2-7; D ambiguous. The V and J ends lost 1 base and 6 bases respectively, with 8 bases between them. Germline V gene sequence: CDR1 SGHRS, CDR2 YFSETQ. The CDR3 has 12 amino acids. The CDR3 DNA reads as TGCGCCAGCAGCTTGAGCCCCACCGAGCAGTACTTC. This sequence encodes CASSLSPTEQYF. Together with reference TRBV5-1 and TRBJ2-7, the CDR3 gives the full variable domain: KAGVTQTPRYLIKTRGQQVTLSCSPISGHRSVSWYQQTPGQGLQFLFEYFSETQRNKGNFPGRFSGRQFSNSRSEMNVSTLELGDSALYLCASSLSPTEQYFGPGTRLTVT.

This clone was seen just once. The rearrangement links TRBV11-2 to TRBJ1-5; D is perhaps TRBD1 (5 bases). Germline V lookup: CDR1 SGHAT, CDR2 FQNNGV. CDR3 length: 14 residues. V lost 1 base, J lost 7 bases, and 11 bases lay in between. In nucleotides, the CDR3 is TGTGCCAGCAGCTTAGGCAGGGTGGGCCAGCCCCAGCATTTT. It is translated as CASSLGRVGQPQHF. Full variable domain (remainder filled in from reference TRBV11-2 and TRBJ1-5): EAGVAQSPRYKIIEKRQSVAFWCNPISGHATLYWYQQILGQGPKLLIQFQNNGVVDDSQLPKDRFSAERLKGVDSTLKIQPAKLEDSAVYLCASSLGRVGQPQHFGDGTRLSIL.

The chain uses TRBV15 and TRBJ2-3; possible D gene TRBD2, 6 bases. Germline CDR1 reads LNHNV; CDR2 reads YYDKDF (reference sequence). This CDR3 is 17 amino acids long. V was pared by 2 bases and J by 4 bases, with 19 bases between. The CDR3 loop is CATSRTRGSLGADTQYF. As DNA, the CDR3 is TGTGCCACCAGCAGAACCCGGGGGTCGCTAGGAGCAGATACGCAGTATTTT.

V is TRBV5-8 and J is TRBJ1-5; no clear D. Germline lookup yields CDR1 SGHTS and CDR2 YDEGEE. Trimming pared 2 bases from V and 4 bases from J, leaving 4 bases between. The CDR3 has 12 residues. The chain's CDR3 is CASSLRNQPQHF. DNA of the CDR3: TGTGCCAGCAGCTTAAGGAATCAGCCCCAGCATTTT.

The genes are TRBV6-1 and TRBJ1-1, with D hard to call. The CDR3 has 14 amino acids. Germline V CDR1 and CDR2: MNHNS, SASEGT. Trimming pared 3 bases from V and 4 bases from J, leaving 12 bases between. The CDR3 nucleotides read TGTGCCAGCAGTGAGCGGGGATCATCCACTGAAGCTTTCTTT. Its protein is CASSERGSSTEAFF.

This clone was seen just once. This chain uses TRBV6-6 with TRBJ2-7; D call uncertain. V lost 7 bases and J 0 bases, leaving 10 bases between the germline ends. This CDR3 contains 13 residues. Germline loops: CDR1 MNHNY, CDR2 SVGAGI (reference sequence). The CDR3 region is CASKLQDSYEQYF. CDR3 bases: TGTGCCAGCAAACTACAAGACTCCTACGAGCAGTACTTC.

CDR3 sequence: CASSYLGGRHEQYF. The CDR3 coding sequence is TGTGCCAGCAGTTACTTAGGCGGGAGGCACGAGCAGTACTTC. This chain joins TRBV6-5 and TRBJ2-7; 8 bases fit TRBD2. Trimming removed 1 base from V and 5 bases from J; junction bases left unmatched: 4. The CDR3 has 14 amino acids. Germline lookup yields CDR1 MNHEY and CDR2 SVGAGI.

The genes are TRBV5-1 and TRBJ2-1; no definite D call. The V gene lost 0 bases and the J gene lost 7 bases, with 8 bases spanning the gap. This CDR3 region has 13 residues. Per the germline V gene, CDR1 is SGHRS and CDR2 is YFSETQ. CDR3 in DNA: TGCGCCAGCAGCTTGGCCGGGCTTAATGAGCAGTTCTTC. Protein sequence: CASSLAGLNEQFF.

Regarding this clone: Relative to the germline gene, one junction end is altered; a read error may explain this. The rearrangement links TRBV7-7 to TRBJ2-5, with D unresolved. This CDR3 spans 12 amino acids. Germline loops: CDR1 SSHAT, CDR2 FNYEAQ (reference sequence). The CDR3 DNA reads TGTGCTAGCAGCCCTAACAGCGAGACCCAGTACTTC. Translated, it gives CASSPNSETQYF.

V usage is TRBV9 and J usage is TRBJ1-2; 9 bases fit TRBD1. Trimming at V came to 3 bases and at J to 6 bases, leaving 21 bases not matched to a gene. Germline values: CDR1 SGDLS, CDR2 YYNGEE. The CDR3 is made up of 19 amino acids. The CDR3 loop is CASSAHPRGQGSLLDGYTF. In DNA form, the CDR3 reads TGTGCCAGCAGCGCACACCCCCGGGGACAGGGTTCCCTCCTAGATGGCTACACCTTC.

The chain has TRBV15 and TRBJ1-3; 9 bases agree with TRBD1. Germline V lookup: CDR1 LNHNV, CDR2 YYDKDF (reference sequence). Trimming removed 0 bases from V and 4 bases from J; junction bases left unmatched: 13. The CDR3 covers 19 residues. The CDR3 DNA is TGTGCCACCAGCAGAGATCTACAGCTACAGGGGGCAAAAGGAAACACCATATATTTT. Translated: CATSRDLQLQGAKGNTIYF.

A few counts support this clone. The V gene is TRBV19, the J gene TRBJ2-1; D is unresolved. The V and J ends lost 4 bases and 4 bases respectively, with 14 bases between them. Germline values: CDR1 LNHDA, CDR2 SQIVND (reference sequence). The CDR3 consists of 15 residues. This CDR3 reads CASSTSDRGYNEQFF. DNA of the CDR3: TGTGCCAGTAGTACCTCAGACCGAGGATACAATGAGCAGTTCTTC.

The rearrangement uses TRBV19 and TRBJ2-3; 14 nucleotides agree with TRBD2. The CDR3 consists of 16 residues. The germline gives CDR1 LNHDA, CDR2 SQIVND (reference sequence). The V segment lost 6 bases and the J segment 2 bases; nucleotides outside the gene matches: 4. DNA of the CDR3: TGTGCCAGTAGCCAGGGACTAGCGGGAGACACAGATACGCAGTATTTT. As protein: CASSQGLAGDTDTQYF.

The chain recombines TRBV7-2 with TRBJ1-2; 10 bases match TRBD1. Germline V lookup: CDR1 SGHTA, CDR2 FQGNSA. Trimming cost V 1 base and J 3 bases; bases outside gene matches: 5. The CDR3 is 16 amino acids. CDR3 sequence: CASSLGGTGVHYGYTF. The CDR3, as DNA: TGTGCCAGCAGCTTAGGCGGGACAGGGGTACACTATGGCTACACCTTC. The full variable domain, completed using reference TRBV7-2 and TRBJ1-2, is GAGVSQSPSNKVTEKGKDVELRCDPISGHTALYWYRQSLGQGLEFLIYFQGNSAPDKSGLPSDRFSAERTGGSVSTLTIQRTQQEDSAVYLCASSLGGTGVHYGYTFGSGTRLTVV.

This clone came up a few times. The chain links TRBV7-8 to TRBJ2-1; 8 nucleotides align to TRBD2. The CDR3 consists of 15 residues. The germline V gene encodes CDR1 SGHVS and CDR2 FQNEAQ. The trim removed 5 bases at V and 6 bases at J, leaving 9 bases unmatched. The CDR3 loop reads CASSAAGTRGNEQFF. CDR3 in DNA: TGTGCCAGCAGCGCCGCCGGGACTAGGGGCAATGAGCAGTTCTTC.

This clone has just one count. The chain carries TRBV11-3 and TRBJ1-1; D perhaps matches TRBD1 (6 bases). V dropped 5 bases and J dropped 5 bases, with 24 bases sitting between them. Germline CDR1 is SGHNT and CDR2 is YENEEA. There are 17 residues in the CDR3. CDR3 nucleotide sequence: TGTGCCAGCAGCCCACTTCCCGGGGGCGTAGTGGGGACTGAAGCTTTCTTT. Amino acids: CASSPLPGGVVGTEAFF.

The table lists this clone with a few counts. This chain connects TRBV30 to TRBJ1-2; 7 positions match TRBD1. V shed 1 base and J 4 bases; nucleotides not matched to a gene: 3. The CDR3 totals 13 residues. Per germline, CDR1 GTSNPN and CDR2 SVGIG (reference sequence). The CDR3 is CAWSGQGGYGYTF. CDR3 sequence (DNA): TGTGCCTGGAGTGGACAGGGAGGCTATGGCTACACCTTC.

This rearrangement joins TRBV4-1 to TRBJ1-1; D call uncertain. V was shortened by 0 bases and J by 1 base, with 12 bases between the two germline ends. The germline gives CDR1 MGHRA, CDR2 YSYEKL. The CDR3 is 16 residues long. In DNA, the CDR3 is TGCGCCAGCAGCCAAGAAAGGATAGACAAGAACACTGAAGCTTTCTTT. This sequence encodes CASSQERIDKNTEAFF.

This rearrangement joins TRBV30 to TRBJ2-3, with D maybe TRBD1 (6 bases). V was clipped by 5 bases and J by 7 bases, with 10 bases between them. CDR3 length equals 11 residues. Germline V CDR1 and CDR2: GTSNPN, SVGIG (reference sequence). For the CDR3, the DNA is TGTGCCTGGGTCCAGGGGAATACGCAGTATTTT. Translating it yields CAWVQGNTQYF. Looking up the rest from reference TRBV30 and TRBJ2-3 gives the full variable domain: SQTIHQWPATLVQPVGSPLSLECTVEGTSNPNLYWYRQAAGRGLQLLFYSVGIGQISSEVPQNLSASRPQDRQFILSSKKLLLSDSGFYLCAWVQGNTQYFGPGTRLTVL.

The chain joins TRBV5-1 to TRBJ2-2, with unresolved D. This CDR3 comprises 14 residues. CDR1 is SGHRS, CDR2 YFSETQ, per germline. The germline V and J ends were trimmed by 0 bases and 0 bases, with 3 bases remaining between them. The CDR3 nucleotides read TGCGCCAGCAGCTTGGTCCCGAACACCGGGGAGCTGTTTTTT. This codes for CASSLVPNTGELFF.

V usage is TRBV5-6 and J usage is TRBJ2-1; TRBD1 matches at 8 bases. Germline-derived CDR1 and CDR2 are SGHDT and YYEEEE. The CDR3 has 15 amino acids. Unmatched junction bases numbered 8, after V lost 6 bases and J lost 3 bases. DNA for the CDR3: TGTGCCAGCAAACCCCGGGACAGGATCTACAATGAGCAGTTCTTC. Residues: CASKPRDRIYNEQFF.

The chain couples TRBV6-5 to TRBJ2-7; 8 bases map to TRBD1. The ends lost 2 bases at V and 4 bases at J; junction bases unmatched: 7. Germline lookup yields CDR1 MNHEY and CDR2 SVGAGI. This CDR3 is 15 amino acids long. The CDR3 DNA reads TGTGCCAGCAGTTACGTGGCCTACAGGGGGTACGAGCAGTACTTC. The encoded protein is CASSYVAYRGYEQYF.

The chain couples TRBV6-6 to TRBJ2-5; 9 bases fit TRBD1. The CDR3 sequence is 14 residues long. Unmatched junction bases numbered 4, after V lost 4 bases and J lost 4 bases. Germline-derived CDR1 and CDR2 are MNHNY and SVGAGI (reference sequence). DNA for the CDR3: TGTGCCAGCAGTTGGACAGGGGAAGGAGAGACCCAGTACTTC. Protein: CASSWTGEGETQYF.

In the case of this clone: Other DNA sequences in this sample translate to the same CDR3. V usage is TRBV4-1 and J usage is TRBJ2-7; weak D call: TRBD1 (6 bases). The CDR3 is 15 amino acids. Germline CDR1 and CDR2: MGHRA and YSYEKL. Trimming removed 2 bases from V and 3 bases from J, with 14 bases in between. CDR3 protein: CASSQPGQGIYEQYF. The CDR3, as DNA: TGCGCCAGCAGCCAACCGGGGCAGGGGATCTACGAGCAGTACTTC.

For the CDR3, the DNA is TGCAGCGTTGAAACGGGGGGTGGGAGCACAGATACGCAGTATTTT. Protein product: CSVETGGGSTDTQYF. The chain is built from TRBV29-1 and TRBJ2-3; 7 nucleotides match TRBD2. J was trimmed by 0 bases and V by 2 bases; bases with no gene match: 5. CDR1 SQVTM and CDR2 ANQGSEA come from the germline V gene. This CDR3 is 15 amino acids long.